This is a list of T cell receptor beta chains from one sample in a study of blood T cell repertoires in COVID-19. TCRdb's copy holds only in-frame clones and misses some; the assay was immunoSEQ multiplex PCR. The sample holds 90,000 to 110,000 clones, around 84% seen once. The sample comprised peripheral blood. The receptor set was obtained from an elderly woman with active or convalescent COVID-19. Each CDR3 is given with its conserved first and last residue. Fields, in order: J gene, V gene, CDR3 length, clone size, D gene, CDR3 protein, CDR3 DNA. A D gene is named only where the DNA matches it firmly. Clone size appears in some rows only: once, few, many, or a class for an expanded clone.

TRBJ2-2,TRBV3-1/TRBV3-2,12,NA,NA,CASSLVSGELFF,TGTGCCAGCAGCCTGGTGAGCGGGGAGCTGTTTTTT
TRBJ1-4,TRBV28,14,NA,NA,CASSPGGAREKLFF,TGTGCCAGCTCACCGGGGGGGGCACGGGAAAAACTGTTTTTT
TRBJ1-3,TRBV19,19,NA,TRBD1,CASSHGQGARSNSGNTIYF,TGTGCCAGTAGTCACGGACAGGGGGCGCGTTCAAACTCTGGAAACACCATATATTTT
TRBJ1-1,TRBV19,11,few,NA,CASSWRAEAFF,TGTGCCAGTAGTTGGAGAGCTGAAGCTTTCTTT
TRBJ2-1,TRBV19,17,NA,NA,CASSMVGGSVWGNEQFF,TGTGCCAGTAGTATGGTGGGGGGTAGTGTGTGGGGCAATGAGCAGTTCTTC
TRBJ2-7,TRBV19,13,once,TRBD2,CASSPGLAGEQYF,TGTGCCAGTAGTCCGGGACTAGCGGGGGAGCAGTACTTC
TRBJ2-7,TRBV28,15,NA,NA,CASSLPAAGSYEQYF,TGTGCCAGCAGTTTGCCGGCGGCCGGCTCCTACGAGCAGTACTTC
TRBJ2-3,TRBV4-1,17,once,TRBD2,CASSQDPGSGSGNTQYF,TGCGCCAGCAGCCAAGATCCCGGTAGCGGGAGCGGCAATACGCAGTATTTT
TRBJ1-2,TRBV7-3,14,once,NA,CASSLDGTAYGYTF,TGTGCCAGCAGCTTAGACGGGACTGCCTATGGCTACACCTTC
TRBJ1-5,TRBV6-5,12,NA,NA,CASVSLAQPQHF,TGTGCCAGCGTCTCCTTAGCACAGCCCCAGCATTTT
TRBJ2-7,TRBV14,15,NA,TRBD1,CASSQATGGRFEQYF,TGTGCCAGCAGCCAAGCGACAGGGGGAAGGTTCGAGCAGTACTTC